These 32 T cell receptor beta chains were all obtained from the same sample, sequenced in a study of OX40 agonist ivuxolimab in advanced cancers. The protocol was immunoSEQ multiplex PCR, while the TCRdb copy is restricted to in-frame clones and leaves out a portion. The sample contains approximately 59,000 clones, over 75% of which appear only once. The sequences come from CD4+ or CD8+ T cells sorted from blood, collected in a trial of the OX40 agonist ivuxolimab. The receptors stem from an adult with an advanced solid tumor such as melanoma, head and neck, liver or kidney cancer.

This clone was seen a handful of times. V is TRBV7-2 and J is TRBJ2-3; 9 bases line up with TRBD2. The CDR3 length is 16 residues. The ends lost 5 bases at V and 6 bases at J; junction bases unmatched: 12. Per germline, CDR1 SGHTA and CDR2 FQGNSA. The CDR3 region has the DNA TGTGCCAGCAGCCCCCGGGGAGCGGGGGGCCCCGATACGCAGTATTTT. Encoded protein: CASSPRGAGGPDTQYF.

This clone was detected only a few times. V and J are TRBV7-3 and TRBJ1-2; D not resolved. The V end lost 2 bases, the J end lost 0 bases, and 7 bases lay between the germline ends. The CDR3 length is 14 residues. Germline loops: CDR1 SGHTA, CDR2 FQGTGA. The CDR3 spells CASSLAGPNYGYTF. The CDR3 nucleotides read TGTGCCAGCAGCTTAGCGGGCCCTAACTATGGCTACACCTTC.

This sequence joins TRBV4-1 and TRBJ1-2; D is unresolved. Trimming cost V 3 bases and J 6 bases, with 11 bases left between them. The CDR3 is 13 amino acids. CDR1 is MGHRA, CDR2 YSYEKL, per germline. The CDR3 here is CASSHGPEDGYTF. The CDR3 nucleotides read TGCGCCAGCAGCCACGGCCCTGAGGATGGCTACACCTTC.

This chain uses TRBV6-5 with TRBJ1-2; maybe TRBD1 (5 bases). The CDR3 loop spans 15 amino acids. Germline V gene sequence: CDR1 MNHEY, CDR2 SVGAGI. V lost 5 bases and J 1 base, leaving 14 bases between the germline ends. The CDR3 region is CASSKGTADNYGYTF. The CDR3 nucleotides read TGTGCCAGCAGTAAAGGGACGGCAGATAACTATGGCTACACCTTC.

This chain's CDR3 is CASSLGGVRETQYF. The CDR3 DNA is TGCGCCAGCAGCTTGGGAGGGGTTCGCGAGACCCAGTACTTC. V gene TRBV5-1 combines with J gene TRBJ2-5; D tentatively reads TRBD1 or TRBD2 (5 bases each). Germline assignment: CDR1 SGHRS and CDR2 YFSETQ. V was clipped by 0 bases and J by 5 bases, with 11 bases between them. The CDR3 contains 14 residues.

The J gene is TRBJ1-1, the V gene TRBV2, with 7 bases that match TRBD1. In germline, CDR1 is SNHLY, CDR2 FYNNEI. The CDR3 is made up of 11 amino acids. V was pared by 4 bases and J by 10 bases, with 3 bases of the junction left unmatched. CDR3 sequence reads: CASSGQGGAFF. The CDR3, as DNA: TGTGCCAGCAGTGGGCAGGGGGGAGCTTTCTTT.

This clone was found a few times. This chain joins TRBV6-5 and TRBJ1-2; D might be TRBD1 (5 bases). Germline V CDR1 and CDR2: MNHEY, SVGAGI. The CDR3 loop spans 14 amino acids. Deletions cut 6 bases from V and 8 bases from J, with 19 bases between. Written as DNA, the CDR3 is TGTGCCAGCAGGACCGGGACGGACCTATCCGGCTACACCTTC. Encoded protein: CASRTGTDLSGYTF.

This clone came up once. This rearrangement joins TRBV14 to TRBJ1-5; TRBD1 might be the D (6 bases). The CDR3 length is 14 residues. The germline gives CDR1 SGHDN, CDR2 FVKESK. Trimming shortened V by 5 bases and J by 7 bases, and 15 bases separated the two germline ends. CDR3 sequence (DNA): TGTGCCAGCAGCAGGGGGGGAGGGGGACAGCCCCAGCATTTT. It codes for CASSRGGGGQPQHF.

The V call is TRBV13, the J call TRBJ1-4; 8 nucleotides align to TRBD1. With V trimmed by 5 bases and J by 7 bases, 6 bases remained unmatched. CDR3 size: 14 residues. The germline gives CDR1 PRHDT, CDR2 FYEKMQ (reference sequence). CDR3 amino acids: CASSLRTGGEKLFF. DNA for the CDR3: TGTGCCAGCAGCCTCCGCACAGGGGGTGAAAAACTGTTTTTT.

The chain carries TRBV6-1 and TRBJ1-2; D is undetermined. The CDR3 length is 13 residues. From germline, CDR1 is MNHNS and CDR2 SASEGT. V lost 4 bases and J 1 base, leaving 7 bases between the germline ends. The CDR3 DNA sequence: TGTGCCAGCAGTGGGACCTTTAACTATGGCTACACCTTC. This encodes CASSGTFNYGYTF.

This clone turned up a few times. This chain connects TRBV4-1 to TRBJ1-2, with a weak D call TRBD1 (6 bases). Trimming shortened V by 0 bases and J by 7 bases, and 21 bases separated the two germline ends. The CDR3 is made up of 17 amino acids. Germline V gene data show CDR1 as MGHRA and CDR2 as YSYEKL. DNA of the CDR3: TGCGCCAGCAGCCAAGAAGCCCCCCAGGGGCATCATGGTGGCTACACCTTC. Residues: CASSQEAPQGHHGGYTF.

The chain couples TRBV5-4 to TRBJ2-1, with 7 bases fitting TRBD2. V gave up 0 bases and J gave up 7 bases; unmatched junction bases: 7. Germline CDR1 reads SGHNT; CDR2 reads YYREEE (reference sequence). The CDR3 is made up of 15 amino acids. The CDR3 DNA reads TGTGCCAGCAGCTTGGACCTAGCGGTGAGAAATGAGCAGTTCTTC. This codes for CASSLDLAVRNEQFF. Looking up the rest from reference TRBV5-4 and TRBJ2-1 gives the full variable domain: ETGVTQSPTHLIKTRGQQVTLRCSSQSGHNTVSWYQQALGQGPQFIFQYYREEENGRGNFPPRFSGLQFPNYSSELNVNALELDDSALYLCASSLDLAVRNEQFFGPGTRLTVL.

CDR3 sequence reads: CASSSRDLTDTQYF. CDR3 DNA sequence: TGTGCCAGTAGTAGCCGGGACCTGACAGATACGCAGTATTTT. The chain is built from TRBV19 and TRBJ2-3, with D perhaps given as TRBD1 or TRBD2 (5 bases each). Trimming cost V 4 bases and J 3 bases, with 11 bases left between them. CDR1 LNHDA and CDR2 SQIVND come from the germline V gene (reference sequence). The CDR3 contains 14 residues.

This clone was seen a few times. CDR3 sequence reads: CASSDYHRGFTPYEQYF. The DNA for the CDR3 is TGTGCCAGCAGCGACTATCACCGGGGCTTTACCCCCTACGAGCAGTACTTC. The chain combines TRBV5-4 with TRBJ2-7, with D perhaps assigned TRBD1 or TRBD2 (5 bases each). There are 17 residues in the CDR3. With 4 bases removed from V and 2 bases from J, the gap between germline ends came to 22 bases. Germline V gene sequence: CDR1 SGHNT, CDR2 YYREEE (reference sequence).

The V gene is TRBV15, the J gene TRBJ2-7, with D possibly being TRBD1 (5 bases). The V end was cut by 1 base, the J end by 3 bases, with 10 bases between. Germline V gene lookup returns CDR1 LNHNV and CDR2 YYDKDF (reference sequence). The CDR3 extends over 14 amino acids. The CDR3 region has the DNA TGTGCCACCAGCAGAGGTCAGGGTAGCTACGAGCAGTACTTC. Amino acid sequence: CATSRGQGSYEQYF.

The J gene is TRBJ1-3, the V gene TRBV5-5; TRBD1 matches 7 bases. The length of the CDR3 is 15 residues. With 5 bases clipped from V and 2 bases from J, the junction kept 7 bases outside the gene matches. Per the germline V gene, CDR1 is SGHKS and CDR2 is YYEKEE (reference sequence). The CDR3 sequence is CASSFTGTAGNTIYF. CDR3 nucleotides: TGTGCCAGCAGTTTCACCGGGACAGCTGGAAACACCATATATTTT.

The V and J genes are TRBV6-1 and TRBJ2-7; 7 positions agree with TRBD1. This CDR3 region has 15 residues. Germline CDR1 reads MNHNS; CDR2 reads SASEGT. V shed 2 bases and J 2 bases; nucleotides not matched to a gene: 6. CDR3 sequence: CASSENRGETYEQYF. In DNA, the CDR3 is TGTGCCAGCAGTGAAAACAGGGGAGAGACCTACGAGCAGTACTTC.

The chain carries TRBV7-9 and TRBJ2-4, with a tentative D call TRBD2 (6 bases). The length of the CDR3 is 15 residues. Looked up from germline, CDR1 is SEHNR and CDR2 is FQNEAQ (reference sequence). Deletions cut 7 bases from V and 2 bases from J, with 15 bases between. CDR3 loop: CASIPIGGSKNIQYF. Written as DNA, the CDR3 is TGTGCCAGCATCCCCATCGGGGGATCCAAAAACATTCAGTACTTC.

By share, this clone ranks as medium-sized. V is TRBV25-1 and J is TRBJ1-2; D is perhaps TRBD1 (6 bases). The CDR3 spans 13 residues. The germline V gene has CDR1 MGHDK and CDR2 SYGVNS. The V gene lost 4 bases and the J gene lost 3 bases, with 9 bases spanning the gap. Here the CDR3 reads CASSVSGDYGYTF. The CDR3 DNA is TGTGCCAGCAGTGTATCAGGGGACTATGGCTACACCTTC.

The chain carries TRBV11-2 and TRBJ1-4, with TRBD1 matching over 9 bases. CDR1 and CDR2 from the germline V gene are SGHAT and FQNNGV. The CDR3 covers 14 residues. The junction had 2 bases not matched to a gene; V was cut back by 1 base and J by 8 bases. CDR3: CASSLGGQGEKLFF. The CDR3 DNA reads TGTGCCAGCAGCTTAGGGGGACAGGGAGAAAAACTGTTTTTT. The full variable domain, with the rest looked up from reference TRBV11-2 and TRBJ1-4, is EAGVAQSPRYKIIEKRQSVAFWCNPISGHATLYWYQQILGQGPKLLIQFQNNGVVDDSQLPKDRFSAERLKGVDSTLKIQPAKLEDSAVYLCASSLGGQGEKLFFGSGTQLSVL.

This chain links TRBV19 with TRBJ1-2; 11 bases agree with TRBD1. V lost 6 bases to trimming and J lost 8 bases; unmatched junction nucleotides: 14. In germline, CDR1 is LNHDA, CDR2 SQIVND (reference sequence). CDR3 size: 16 residues. This chain's CDR3 is CASRIRPGQGAEGYTF. The CDR3 DNA reads TGTGCCAGTAGGATACGTCCCGGACAGGGGGCGGAGGGCTACACCTTC.

This sequence joins TRBV12-5 and TRBJ1-2; weak D call: TRBD1 (6 bases). Germline V CDR1 and CDR2: LGHNT, FRNRAP. Trimming removed 6 bases at V and 6 bases at J, with 17 bases between. This CDR3 is 14 amino acids long. In DNA form, the CDR3 reads TGTGCTAGTGGCCTCGGGAGGGGGGCTGATGGCTACACCTTC. This encodes CASGLGRGADGYTF.

This chain connects TRBV2 to TRBJ2-3, with D possibly called TRBD1 or TRBD2 (6 bases each). CDR1 is SNHLY and CDR2 is FYNNEI in the germline V gene. V was trimmed by 7 bases and J by 5 bases, leaving 22 bases between them. This CDR3 is built from 16 residues. The CDR3 spells CASKKTGGGPRDTQYF. In nucleotides, the CDR3 is TGTGCCAGCAAAAAGACAGGCGGAGGGCCCAGAGATACGCAGTATTTT.

The V gene is TRBV7-9, the J gene TRBJ2-1, with 8 bases identical to TRBD1. The ends lost 1 base at V and 8 bases at J; junction bases unmatched: 4. The CDR3 contains 14 residues. In germline, CDR1 is SEHNR, CDR2 FQNEAQ (reference sequence). The CDR3 loop is CASSLGTGRHEQFF. The CDR3 region has the DNA TGTGCCAGCAGCTTAGGGACAGGGCGCCATGAGCAGTTCTTC. Full variable domain (remainder filled in from reference TRBV7-9 and TRBJ2-1): DTGVSQNPRHKITKRGQNVTFRCDPISEHNRLYWYRQTLGQGPEFLTYFQNEAQLEKSRLLSDRFSAERPKGSFSTLEIQRTEQGDSAMYLCASSLGTGRHEQFFGPGTRLTVL.

CDR3 in DNA: TGTGCCATCAGCCCCTCGCGTGGGGAAGAGACCCAGTACTTC. This codes for CAISPSRGEETQYF. The V call is TRBV10-3, the J call TRBJ2-5, with D unclear. The germline gives CDR1 ENHRY, CDR2 SYGVKD. This CDR3 spans 14 amino acids. The ends were cut back, 6 bases at V and 3 bases at J, with 14 bases in the middle.

The J gene is TRBJ1-4, the V gene TRBV9, with TRBD1 as a possible D gene (6 bases). Trimming pared 0 bases from V and 8 bases from J, leaving 17 bases between. The CDR3 has 16 residues. The germline V gene has CDR1 SGDLS and CDR2 YYNGEE. The CDR3 DNA reads TGTGCCAGCAGCGTAGGTTTTGGGGACCAGGGGGAAAAACTGTTTTTT. Protein: CASSVGFGDQGEKLFF. The whole variable domain, filled in from reference TRBV9 and TRBJ1-4, reads DSGVTQTPKHLITATGQRVTLRCSPRSGDLSVYWYQQSLDQGLQFLIQYYNGEERAKGNILERFSAQQFPDLHSELNLSSLELGDSALYFCASSVGFGDQGEKLFFGSGTQLSVL.

In this sample, this clone turned up a few times. The genes are TRBV2 and TRBJ1-6, with D possibly matching TRBD1 (5 bases). The CDR3 runs to 16 residues. The germline V gene has CDR1 SNHLY and CDR2 FYNNEI. V lost 7 bases and J lost 10, with 23 bases in between. CDR3 coding DNA: TGTGCCAGCACCCGCCGCCACCAAGGGGCTGACTCACCCCTCCACTTT. Translated: CASTRRHQGADSPLHF.

This sequence joins TRBV6-6 and TRBJ2-1, with 7 nucleotides matching TRBD2. The germline V gene has CDR1 MNHNY and CDR2 SVGAGI (reference sequence). The CDR3 contains 16 residues. The V and J ends lost 6 bases and 5 bases, in that order; junction bases with no gene match: 13. The CDR3 here is CASRSRGRATNNEQFF. The CDR3 nucleotides read TGTGCCAGCAGATCCCGAGGGAGGGCCACCAACAATGAGCAGTTCTTC.

This clone came up many times. This chain uses TRBV4-2 with TRBJ2-5; D gene unclear. V was cut by 5 bases and J by 5 bases, with 18 bases left in between. Germline V gene data show CDR1 as LGHNA and CDR2 as YNFKEQ. This CDR3 has 15 residues. The CDR3 sequence: CASSFSGGAQETQYF. CDR3 coding DNA: TGTGCCAGCAGCTTCTCGGGCGGTGCCCAGGAGACCCAGTACTTC.

This clone was observed once. The chain joins TRBV7-8 to TRBJ2-2; the D gene is possibly TRBD2 (7 bases). Trimming shortened V by 0 bases and J by 4 bases, and 12 bases separated the two germline ends. CDR3 length: 16 amino acids. Germline lookup yields CDR1 SGHVS and CDR2 FQNEAQ. The CDR3 DNA is TGTGCCAGCAGCTTAGCGCGGGGGCAGGGCACCGGGGAGCTGTTTTTT. This sequence encodes CASSLARGQGTGELFF. The variable domain in full, with the rest retrieved from reference TRBV7-8 and TRBJ2-2, is GAGVSQSPRYKVAKRGQDVALRCDPISGHVSLFWYQQALGQGPEFLTYFQNEAQLDKSGLPSDRFFAERPEGSVSTLKIQRTQQEDSAVYLCASSLARGQGTGELFFGEGSRLTVL.

The sample holds a few counts of this clone. The chain joins TRBV7-2 to TRBJ1-2; 11 bases fit TRBD1. The germline CDR1 and CDR2 sequences are SGHTA and FQGNSA. The V segment lost 4 bases and the J segment 7 bases; nucleotides outside the gene matches: 8. The CDR3 runs 15 residues. CDR3 protein: CASSSGQGARAGYTF. The CDR3, as DNA: TGTGCCAGCAGCTCCGGACAGGGGGCCAGGGCTGGCTACACCTTC.

This clone was detected a few times. The genes are TRBV10-2 and TRBJ1-4, with D tentatively TRBD1 (6 bases). Germline CDR1 is WSHSY and CDR2 is SAAADI. The CDR3 contains 14 residues. Trimming left V 7 bases short and J 8 bases short, with 17 bases between. The CDR3 region is CASMGVQGGEKLFF. Written as DNA, the CDR3 is TGCGCCAGCATGGGTGTACAGGGCGGCGAAAAACTGTTTTTT.